This T cell receptor (beta chain) derives from a study of cytomegalovirus exposure and HLA in healthy donors. From germline, CDR1 is SGHNT and CDR2 YYREEE (reference sequence). V lost 0 bases and J lost 2, with 9 bases in between. The CDR3 covers 14 residues. The PCR used 60 Vbeta and 13 Jbeta primers. TCRdb's table, derived via immunoSEQ multiplex PCR, lists solely in-frame clones and lacks some. The sample carries around 230,000 clones, almost 80% recorded once. Material: PBMCs. This receptor was obtained from a male donor in good health and CMV-seronegative. The genes are TRBV5-4 and TRBJ2-7; D is ambiguous. The CDR3 bases are TGTGCCAGCAGCTTGGAAACTACCCCCTACGAGCAGTACTTC. It encodes CASSLETTPYEQYF.